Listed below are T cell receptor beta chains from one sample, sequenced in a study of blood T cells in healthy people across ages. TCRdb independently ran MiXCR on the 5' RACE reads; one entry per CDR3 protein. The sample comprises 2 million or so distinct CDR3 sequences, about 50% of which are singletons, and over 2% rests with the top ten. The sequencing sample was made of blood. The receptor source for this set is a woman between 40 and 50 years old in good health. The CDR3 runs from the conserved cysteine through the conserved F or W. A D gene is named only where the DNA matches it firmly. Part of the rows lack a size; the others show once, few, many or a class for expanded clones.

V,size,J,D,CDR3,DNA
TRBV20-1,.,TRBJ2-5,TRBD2,CSASSGGGAIETQYF,TGCAGTGCTAGTTCGGGCGGGGGGGCCATAGAGACCCAGTACTTC
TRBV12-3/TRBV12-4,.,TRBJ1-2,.,CASSLNPELLRGGYGYTF,TGTGCCAGCAGTTTAAACCCGGAGCTGTTGAGGGGAGGGTATGGCTACACCTTC
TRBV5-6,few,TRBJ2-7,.,CASSHPGRSYEQYF,TGTGCCAGCAGCCATCCGGGAAGATCCTACGAGCAGTACTTC
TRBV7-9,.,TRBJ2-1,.,CASSFGSGPSYNEQFF,TGTGCCAGCAGCTTTGGAAGCGGACCTTCCTACAATGAGCAGTTCTTC
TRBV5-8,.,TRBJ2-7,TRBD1,CASSLGIVRDRSYEQYF,TGTGCCAGCAGCTTGGGCATAGTACGGGACAGATCCTACGAGCAGTACTTC
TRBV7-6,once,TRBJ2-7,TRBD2,CASSLYISGGDEQYF,TGTGCCAGCAGCTTATACATTAGCGGGGGGGACGAGCAGTACTTC
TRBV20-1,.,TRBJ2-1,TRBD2,CSASGGSPWLDEQFF,TGCAGTGCTAGCGGGGGGTCGCCATGGCTGGATGAGCAGTTCTTC
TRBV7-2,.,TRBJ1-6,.,CASSAPDRSSYNSPLHF,TGTGCCAGCAGCGCTCCAGACAGGAGCTCCTATAATTCACCCCTCCACTTT
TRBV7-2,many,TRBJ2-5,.,CASSSRDRSETQYF,TGTGCCAGCAGCTCCCGTGACAGGTCGGAGACCCAGTACTTC
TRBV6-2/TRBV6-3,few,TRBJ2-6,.,CASTRWANVLTF,TGTGCCAGCACCCGCTGGGCCAACGTCCTGACTTTC
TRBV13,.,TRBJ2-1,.,CASSPRFRDNEQFF,TGTGCCAGCAGCCCCCGGTTCAGGGACAATGAGCAGTTCTTC
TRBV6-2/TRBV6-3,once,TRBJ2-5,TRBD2,CASSPLGTSGVHEQYF,TGTGCCAGCAGTCCCCTCGGGACTAGCGGGGTACATGAGCAGTACTTC
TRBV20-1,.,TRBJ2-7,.,CSASRPSIYEQYF,TGCAGTGCTAGTCGGCCTAGCATTTACGAGCAGTACTTC
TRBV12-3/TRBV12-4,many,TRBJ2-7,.,CASSPDMDLIEQYF,TGTGCCAGCAGTCCGGACATGGACCTCATCGAGCAGTACTTC
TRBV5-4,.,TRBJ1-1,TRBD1,CASRATGQGNTEAFF,TGTGCCAGCAGGGCCACGGGACAGGGGAACACTGAAGCTTTCTTT
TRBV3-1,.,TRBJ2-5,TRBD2,CASSQDMLSSGGKTQYF,TGTGCCAGCAGCCAAGATATGTTGTCTAGCGGGGGGAAGACCCAGTACTTC
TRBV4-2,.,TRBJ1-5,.,CASSQVDQPQHF,TGTGCCAGCAGCCAGGTGGATCAGCCCCAGCATTTT
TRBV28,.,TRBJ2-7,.,CASSPTAGQYYEQYF,TGTGCCAGCAGCCCCACCGCCGGACAGTACTACGAGCAGTACTTC
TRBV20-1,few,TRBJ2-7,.,CSAREGQGIYEQYF,TGCAGTGCTAGAGAGGGGCAGGGGATATACGAGCAGTACTTC
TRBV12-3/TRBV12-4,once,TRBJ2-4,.,CASSPNGHPAQYF,TGTGCCAGCAGTCCGAACGGGCATCCTGCCCAGTACTTC
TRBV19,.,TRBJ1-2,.,CASKGGSYGYTF,TGTGCCTCAAAGGGGGGCTCCTATGGCTACACCTTC
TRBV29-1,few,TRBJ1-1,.,CSVEGGMNTEAFF,TGCAGCGTTGAAGGCGGCATGAACACTGAAGCTTTCTTT
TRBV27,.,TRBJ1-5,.,CATKSRQANQPQHF,TGTGCCACCAAGTCGAGACAGGCTAATCAGCCCCAGCATTTT
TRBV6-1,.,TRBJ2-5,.,CASSFPPPGLQETQYF,TGTGCCAGCAGTTTCCCCCCCCCAGGGCTTCAAGAGACCCAGTACTTC
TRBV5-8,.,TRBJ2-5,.,CASSLGMGLVETQYF,TGTGCCAGCAGCTTGGGGATGGGACTGGTGGAGACCCAGTACTTC
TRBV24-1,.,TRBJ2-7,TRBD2,CATSAGKATYEQYF,TGTGCCACTTCAGCGGGGAAGGCAACCTACGAGCAGTACTTC
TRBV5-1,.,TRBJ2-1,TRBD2,CASGIITGTINEQFF,TGCGCCAGCGGGATCATTACCGGGACTATCAATGAGCAGTTCTTC
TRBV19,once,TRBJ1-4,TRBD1,CASSPGTAPEKLFF,TGTGCCAGTAGTCCTGGGACAGCCCCTGAAAAACTGTTTTTT
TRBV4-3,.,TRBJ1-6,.,CAGSQTQDSRNSPLHF,TGCGCCGGCAGCCAAACTCAGGACAGCCGGAATTCACCCCTCCACTTT
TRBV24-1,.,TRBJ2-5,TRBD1,CATNNGTGGRKETQYF,TGTGCCACCAATAACGGGACAGGGGGTCGAAAAGAGACCCAGTACTTC
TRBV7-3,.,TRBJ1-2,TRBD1,CASSPTGTATGGYTF,TGTGCCAGCAGCCCGACCGGGACAGCAACCGGTGGCTACACCTTC
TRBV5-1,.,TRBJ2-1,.,CASSPSLDMINEQFF,TGCGCCAGCAGCCCCTCGCTAGACATGATAAATGAGCAGTTCTTC
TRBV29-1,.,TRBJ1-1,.,CSVESREAFF,TGCAGCGTTGAAAGCCGCGAAGCTTTCTTT
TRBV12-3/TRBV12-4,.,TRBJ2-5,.,CASSLMTGPQETQYF,TGTGCCAGCAGTTTAATGACGGGGCCTCAAGAGACCCAGTACTTC
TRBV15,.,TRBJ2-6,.,CATSRDRFSGANVLTF,TGTGCCACCAGCAGAGATCGGTTCTCTGGGGCCAACGTCCTGACTTTC
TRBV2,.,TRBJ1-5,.,CASSKGGDYQPQHF,TGTGCCAGCAGTAAAGGGGGGGACTATCAGCCCCAGCATTTT
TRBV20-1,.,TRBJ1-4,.,CSARAPAEGEKLFF,TGCAGTGCTAGAGCCCCTGCTGAGGGTGAAAAACTGTTTTTT
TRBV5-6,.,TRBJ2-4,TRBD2,CASSTGGEGQYF,TGTGCCAGCAGTACCGGGGGGGAAGGGCAGTACTTC
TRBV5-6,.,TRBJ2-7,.,CASSLGQVGAYEQYF,TGTGCCAGCAGCTTGGGCCAGGTGGGCGCCTACGAGCAGTACTTC
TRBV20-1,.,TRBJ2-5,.,CSASWTASRQETQYF,TGCAGTGCTAGTTGGACGGCCTCCCGCCAAGAGACCCAGTACTTC
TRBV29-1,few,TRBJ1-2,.,CSVEAGRDYGYTF,TGCAGCGTTGAGGCGGGGAGGGACTATGGCTACACCTTC
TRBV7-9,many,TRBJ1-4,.,CASSLGGPNEKLFF,TGTGCCAGCAGCTTAGGGGGGCCTAATGAAAAACTGTTTTTT
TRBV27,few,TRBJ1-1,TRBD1,CASGGQYTEAFF,TGTGCCAGCGGGGGACAGTACACTGAAGCTTTCTTT
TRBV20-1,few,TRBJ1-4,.,CSAPGTLATNEKLFF,TGCAGTGCTCCCGGGACCCTTGCAACTAATGAAAAACTGTTTTTT
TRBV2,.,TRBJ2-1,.,CASSSPPPEQFF,TGTGCCAGCAGTAGCCCACCCCCGGAGCAGTTCTTC
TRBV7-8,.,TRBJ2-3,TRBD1,CASSDPGQPTDTQYF,TGTGCCAGCAGCGATCCGGGACAGCCCACAGATACGCAGTATTTT
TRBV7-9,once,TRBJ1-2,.,CASSVLLGDGYTF,TGTGCCAGCAGCGTACTACTGGGGGATGGCTACACCTTC
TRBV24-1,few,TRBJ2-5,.,CATARETQYF,TGTGCCACCGCCCGGGAGACCCAGTACTTC
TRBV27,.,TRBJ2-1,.,CASSWGDLNEQFF,TGTGCCAGCAGTTGGGGGGACCTAAATGAGCAGTTCTTC
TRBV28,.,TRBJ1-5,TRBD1,CASRDSHQPQHF,TGTGCCAGTCGGGACAGTCATCAGCCCCAGCATTTT
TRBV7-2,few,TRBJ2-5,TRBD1,CASSNPGTGPSSQETQYF,TGTGCCAGCAGCAACCCCGGGACAGGTCCTTCGAGTCAAGAGACCCAGTACTTC
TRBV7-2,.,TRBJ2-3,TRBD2,CASSLGLAGGPQYF,TGTGCCAGCAGCTTGGGACTAGCGGGGGGGCCTCAGTATTTT
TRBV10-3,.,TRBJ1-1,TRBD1,CATLDDRGLRAFF,TGTGCCACCTTAGACGACAGGGGGCTGCGGGCTTTCTTT
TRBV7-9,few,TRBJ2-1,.,CASSRDVRYNEQFF,TGTGCCAGCAGCCGGGACGTCAGGTACAATGAGCAGTTCTTC
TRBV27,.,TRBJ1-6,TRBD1,CASRVSGTVSSPLHF,TGTGCCAGCAGAGTTTCCGGGACAGTTAGTTCACCCCTCCACTTT
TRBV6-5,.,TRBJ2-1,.,CASSYGRGVARQFF,TGTGCCAGCAGTTACGGGAGGGGGGTTGCGAGGCAGTTCTTC
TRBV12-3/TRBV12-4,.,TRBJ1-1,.,CASSFLRGKNTEAFF,TGTGCCAGCAGTTTTTTGCGGGGCAAGAACACTGAAGCTTTCTTT
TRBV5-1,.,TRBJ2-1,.,CASSLAAGSHNEQFF,TGCGCCAGCAGCCTAGCAGCGGGTTCCCACAATGAGCAGTTCTTC
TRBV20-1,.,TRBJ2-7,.,CSAPTRSSYEQYF,TGCAGTGCTCCGACCCGGAGCTCCTACGAGCAGTACTTC
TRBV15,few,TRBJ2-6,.,CATSTGNSGANVLTF,TGTGCCACCAGCACGGGGAACTCTGGGGCCAACGTCCTGACTTTC